The rows below give T cell receptor beta chains drawn from one sample of a study of blood T cell repertoires in COVID-19. The assay was immunoSEQ multiplex PCR, and TCRdb's table has in-frame clones only and misses some. The sample includes 150,000 to 180,000 clones, approximately 85% seen only once; the top ten take 0.63%. Specimen: peripheral blood. All receptors come from a man aged 55 to 70 with COVID-19, enrolled during active disease. CDR3s include the opening cysteine and the closing phenylalanine or tryptophan. The order of the fields is J gene, CDR3 length, D gene, V gene, clone size, CDR3 protein, CDR3 DNA. A D gene is named only where the DNA matches it firmly. The size of a clone is reported for some rows only, either as once, few or many, or as a class for expanded clones.

j_gene: TRBJ1-3
len: 14
d_gene: .
v_gene: TRBV27
abundance: .
CDR3aa: CATRPSGGGNTIYF
CDR3nt: TGTGCCACCCGCCCCTCCGGGGGGGGAAACACCATATATTTT

j_gene: TRBJ2-7
len: 15
d_gene: TRBD2
v_gene: TRBV9
abundance: .
CDR3aa: CASSAAGGISYEQYF
CDR3nt: TGTGCCAGCAGCGCCGCGGGGGGAATTTCCTACGAGCAGTACTTC

j_gene: TRBJ1-6
len: 14
d_gene: TRBD1
v_gene: TRBV30
abundance: .
CDR3aa: CAWRNTGVNSPLHF
CDR3nt: TGTGCCTGGAGAAACACAGGGGTCAATTCACCCCTCCACTTT

j_gene: TRBJ2-1
len: 15
d_gene: TRBD1
v_gene: TRBV5-4
abundance: few
CDR3aa: CASSTRDRVVNEQFF
CDR3nt: TGTGCCAGCAGCACCCGGGACAGGGTTGTAAATGAGCAGTTCTTC

j_gene: TRBJ2-7
len: 15
d_gene: TRBD2
v_gene: TRBV6-6
abundance: .
CDR3aa: CASSDGPSGSYEQYF
CDR3nt: TGTGCCAGCAGCGACGGGCCTAGCGGATCCTACGAGCAGTACTTC

j_gene: TRBJ2-1
len: 11
d_gene: .
v_gene: TRBV30
abundance: .
CDR3aa: CAWSVRREQFF
CDR3nt: TGTGCCTGGAGTGTTCGTCGGGAGCAGTTCTTC

j_gene: TRBJ1-1
len: 15
d_gene: .
v_gene: TRBV5-6
abundance: few
CDR3aa: CASSLRRLTNTEAFF
CDR3nt: TGTGCCAGCAGCTTGCGGCGACTAACTAACACTGAAGCTTTCTTT

j_gene: TRBJ1-1
len: 15
d_gene: .
v_gene: TRBV9
abundance: .
CDR3aa: CASSVFGWANTEAFF
CDR3nt: TGTGCCAGCAGCGTCTTCGGATGGGCGAACACTGAAGCTTTCTTT

j_gene: TRBJ2-2
len: 16
d_gene: TRBD2
v_gene: TRBV5-1
abundance: .
CDR3aa: CASSRLAGFLDGELFF
CDR3nt: TGCGCCAGCAGCCGCCTAGCGGGCTTTCTTGACGGGGAGCTGTTTTTT

j_gene: TRBJ1-4
len: 12
d_gene: .
v_gene: TRBV28
abundance: .
CDR3aa: CASRLAGEKLFF
CDR3nt: TGTGCCAGCAGACTAGCCGGGGAAAAACTGTTTTTT

j_gene: TRBJ1-3
len: 16
d_gene: .
v_gene: TRBV5-5
abundance: .
CDR3aa: CASSPPGGTQGNTIYF
CDR3nt: TGTGCCAGCAGCCCTCCCGGGGGGACTCAAGGAAACACCATATATTTT

j_gene: TRBJ1-1
len: 16
d_gene: .
v_gene: TRBV18
abundance: .
CDR3aa: CASSPQGGVLNTEAFF
CDR3nt: TGTGCCAGCTCACCACAGGGGGGGGTATTGAACACTGAAGCTTTCTTT

j_gene: TRBJ1-1
len: 12
d_gene: TRBD1
v_gene: TRBV6-5
abundance: .
CDR3aa: CAARGRITEAFF
CDR3nt: TGTGCCGCCAGGGGGCGCATTACTGAAGCTTTCTTT

j_gene: TRBJ1-3
len: 13
d_gene: .
v_gene: TRBV15
abundance: .
CDR3aa: CATSRSSGNTIYF
CDR3nt: TGTGCCACCAGCAGATCTTCTGGAAACACCATATATTTT

j_gene: TRBJ1-1
len: 15
d_gene: .
v_gene: TRBV7-8
abundance: once
CDR3aa: CASSFATGSNTEAFF
CDR3nt: TGTGCCAGCAGCTTCGCGACAGGATCGAACACTGAAGCTTTCTTT

j_gene: TRBJ2-5
len: 18
d_gene: TRBD2
v_gene: TRBV7-2
abundance: .
CDR3aa: CASSRKVSGGSLDQTQYF
CDR3nt: TGTGCCAGCAGCCGCAAGGTTAGCGGGGGGTCACTTGATCAGACCCAGTACTTC

j_gene: TRBJ2-1
len: 13
d_gene: .
v_gene: TRBV7-6
abundance: .
CDR3aa: CASSMPGSDEQFF
CDR3nt: TGTGCCAGCAGCATGCCAGGGTCTGATGAGCAGTTCTTC

j_gene: TRBJ1-2
len: 15
d_gene: .
v_gene: TRBV4-3
abundance: .
CDR3aa: CASSQDLGQGYGYTF
CDR3nt: TGCGCCAGCAGCCAAGATTTGGGGCAGGGGTATGGCTACACCTTC

j_gene: TRBJ2-3
len: 13
d_gene: .
v_gene: TRBV12-5
abundance: .
CDR3aa: CASGLVPGDTQYF
CDR3nt: TGTGCTAGTGGTTTGGTACCCGGGGATACGCAGTATTTT

j_gene: TRBJ2-1
len: 16
d_gene: TRBD2
v_gene: TRBV2
abundance: once
CDR3aa: CASSVRSGMTYNEQFF
CDR3nt: TGTGCCAGCAGTGTCAGGAGCGGGATGACCTACAATGAGCAGTTCTTC

j_gene: TRBJ1-1
len: 14
d_gene: TRBD1
v_gene: TRBV10-3
abundance: .
CDR3aa: CAISDPTGGTEAFF
CDR3nt: TGTGCCATCAGTGACCCGACAGGGGGCACTGAAGCTTTCTTT

j_gene: TRBJ1-1
len: 15
d_gene: TRBD1
v_gene: TRBV27
abundance: .
CDR3aa: CASSPGQGSRTEAFF
CDR3nt: TGTGCCAGCAGTCCCGGACAGGGGTCCAGGACTGAAGCTTTCTTT

j_gene: TRBJ1-2
len: 16
d_gene: .
v_gene: TRBV7-8
abundance: once
CDR3aa: CASTAATSSGKYGYTF
CDR3nt: TGTGCCAGCACCGCCGCGACATCATCCGGAAAGTATGGCTACACCTTC

j_gene: TRBJ2-7
len: 16
d_gene: .
v_gene: TRBV6-6
abundance: .
CDR3aa: CASSYPPSASSYEQYF
CDR3nt: TGTGCCAGCAGTTACCCTCCTAGCGCCTCCTCCTACGAGCAGTACTTC

j_gene: TRBJ2-2
len: 15
d_gene: .
v_gene: TRBV19
abundance: once
CDR3aa: CASSIERYSTGELFF
CDR3nt: TGTGCCAGTAGTATAGAGCGGTACTCAACCGGGGAGCTGTTTTTT

j_gene: TRBJ2-1
len: 14
d_gene: .
v_gene: TRBV15
abundance: .
CDR3aa: CATSRDLRNNEQFF
CDR3nt: TGTGCCACCAGCAGAGATCTCAGGAACAATGAGCAGTTCTTC

j_gene: TRBJ2-2
len: 16
d_gene: TRBD1
v_gene: TRBV5-1
abundance: .
CDR3aa: CASSLDGQGYTGELFF
CDR3nt: TGCGCCAGCAGCTTGGATGGACAGGGTTACACCGGGGAGCTGTTTTTT

j_gene: TRBJ1-1
len: 15
d_gene: .
v_gene: TRBV18
abundance: .
CDR3aa: CASSPTAHTVTEAFF
CDR3nt: TGTGCCAGCTCACCGACTGCCCACACGGTGACTGAAGCTTTCTTT

j_gene: TRBJ1-1
len: 13
d_gene: .
v_gene: TRBV5-1
abundance: .
CDR3aa: CASSLDHSPDAFF
CDR3nt: TGCGCCAGCAGCTTGGATCACTCCCCTGATGCTTTCTTT

j_gene: TRBJ1-2
len: 13
d_gene: .
v_gene: TRBV10-3
abundance: few
CDR3aa: CAISELGSYGYTF
CDR3nt: TGTGCCATCAGTGAACTAGGTTCCTATGGCTACACCTTC

j_gene: TRBJ1-2
len: 14
d_gene: .
v_gene: TRBV7-2
abundance: .
CDR3aa: CASSSQAIIGGYTF
CDR3nt: TGTGCCAGCAGCTCCCAGGCTATCATAGGTGGCTACACCTTC

j_gene: TRBJ2-7
len: 13
d_gene: .
v_gene: TRBV30
abundance: .
CDR3aa: CAWSTSSPYEQYF
CDR3nt: TGTGCCTGGAGCACATCGTCTCCCTACGAGCAGTACTTC

j_gene: TRBJ2-7
len: 11
d_gene: .
v_gene: TRBV2
abundance: .
CDR3aa: CASSRSYEQYF
CDR3nt: TGTGCCAGCAGTCGGTCCTACGAGCAGTACTTC

j_gene: TRBJ2-2
len: 16
d_gene: TRBD1
v_gene: TRBV24-1
abundance: .
CDR3aa: CATSEAGGKGAGELFF
CDR3nt: TGTGCCACCAGTGAGGCAGGGGGAAAGGGCGCGGGGGAGCTGTTTTTT

j_gene: TRBJ1-4
len: 16
d_gene: TRBD1
v_gene: TRBV18
abundance: .
CDR3aa: CASSPPSRGRHEKLFF
CDR3nt: TGTGCCAGCTCACCACCGTCCAGGGGGCGACATGAAAAACTGTTTTTT

j_gene: TRBJ1-6
len: 13
d_gene: .
v_gene: TRBV30
abundance: .
CDR3aa: CACTPGYNSPLHF
CDR3nt: TGTGCCTGCACTCCGGGATATAATTCACCCCTCCACTTT

j_gene: TRBJ2-7
len: 11
d_gene: .
v_gene: TRBV20-1
abundance: .
CDR3aa: CSVTHSYEQYF
CDR3nt: TGCAGTGTAACTCATTCCTACGAGCAGTACTTC

j_gene: TRBJ2-7
len: 16
d_gene: TRBD1
v_gene: TRBV7-8
abundance: .
CDR3aa: CASSRPRDRDTYEQYF
CDR3nt: TGTGCCAGCAGCCGACCTAGGGACAGGGATACCTACGAGCAGTACTTC

j_gene: TRBJ1-2
len: 14
d_gene: TRBD1
v_gene: TRBV7-2
abundance: .
CDR3aa: CASSLGTANYGYTF
CDR3nt: TGTGCCAGCAGCCTAGGGACAGCTAACTATGGCTACACCTTC

j_gene: TRBJ2-7
len: 14
d_gene: TRBD1
v_gene: TRBV6-2/TRBV6-3
abundance: few
CDR3aa: CASSYQGDPYEQYF
CDR3nt: TGTGCCAGCAGTTACCAGGGGGATCCCTACGAGCAGTACTTC

j_gene: TRBJ1-2
len: 12
d_gene: .
v_gene: TRBV5-4
abundance: .
CDR3aa: CASNGGAGGYTF
CDR3nt: TGTGCCAGCAACGGGGGGGCAGGTGGCTACACCTTC

j_gene: TRBJ1-4
len: 14
d_gene: .
v_gene: TRBV7-2
abundance: .
CDR3aa: CASSLIPRGEKLFF
CDR3nt: TGTGCCAGCAGCTTAATTCCTCGAGGGGAAAAACTGTTTTTT

j_gene: TRBJ2-1
len: 13
d_gene: TRBD2
v_gene: TRBV11-3
abundance: .
CDR3aa: CAIAGGAYNEQFF
CDR3nt: TGTGCCATCGCGGGAGGCGCCTACAATGAGCAGTTCTTC

j_gene: TRBJ1-2
len: 11
d_gene: .
v_gene: TRBV28
abundance: .
CDR3aa: CASSRQDGYTF
CDR3nt: TGTGCCAGCAGCCGCCAGGATGGCTACACCTTC

j_gene: TRBJ1-1
len: 17
d_gene: TRBD1
v_gene: TRBV25-1
abundance: .
CDR3aa: CASSGNRGRLSRTEAFF
CDR3nt: TGTGCCAGCAGTGGAAACAGGGGGCGCTTATCACGTACTGAAGCTTTCTTT

j_gene: TRBJ2-3
len: 17
d_gene: .
v_gene: TRBV9
abundance: .
CDR3aa: CASSVGATSTGTDTQYF
CDR3nt: TGTGCCAGCAGCGTAGGGGCGACAAGTACTGGCACAGATACGCAGTATTTT

j_gene: TRBJ1-3
len: 16
d_gene: .
v_gene: TRBV4-3
abundance: .
CDR3aa: CASSQDGQFSGNTIYF
CDR3nt: TGCGCCAGCAGCCAAGATGGCCAGTTTTCTGGAAACACCATATATTTT

j_gene: TRBJ1-5
len: 13
d_gene: .
v_gene: TRBV30
abundance: once
CDR3aa: CAWSVQQNQPQHF
CDR3nt: TGTGCCTGGAGTGTACAGCAGAATCAGCCCCAGCATTTT